Shown below are 32 T cell receptor beta chains from a single sample sequenced in a study of beta chain features in type 1 diabetes (dated by TCRdb to 2016 to 2018). These TCRs' antigens remain unknown. Overall results and qualifications from the work: Type 1 diabetes patients showed a moderate but significant shortening of TCRB CDR3 length in all four CD4+ subsets.

The method behind the library was the immunoSEQ multiplex PCR assay. The entire amount of isolated RNA was reverse transcribed using the High Capacity cDNA Reverse Transcription Kit, so the sequenced TCRB transcripts were expressed ones. TCRdb's version of the immuneACCESS table is confined to in-frame rearrangements and falls short of the full clone set. An unresolved V gene accounts for under half of the shortfall where checked; the remainder is of unknown origin. Within this sample are approximately 150,000 clones, with approximately 62% of them counted one time only. Clones ranked in the top ten supply nearly 0.09% of the sample. Specimen: naive CD4+ T cells from blood. This specimen's cell subset or site label, interpreted: true naive CD4+ T cells. The receptors stem from a young man with type 1 diabetes.

This clone showed up just a few times. This chain connects TRBV21-1 to TRBJ2-3; the table gives TRBD2 as D, unverified against the DNA. TRBV21-1 is a pseudogene segment. The CDR3 runs 15 residues. The CDR3 coding sequence is TGTGCCAGCAGCAAAGGAAGAGAAATTACAGATACGCAGTATTTT. Protein sequence: CASSKGREITDTQYF.

This clone was detected a few times. V and J are TRBV30 and TRBJ2-5, with 7 positions matching TRBD2. Trimming took 5 bases from V and 3 from J; bases not matched to a gene: 3. Per germline, CDR1 GTSNPN and CDR2 SVGIG (reference sequence). The CDR3 covers 12 residues. The CDR3 sequence is CAWGTTEETQYF. The CDR3 DNA follows: TGTGCCTGGGGGACTACCGAAGAGACCCAGTACTTC. The variable domain in full, with the rest retrieved from reference TRBV30 and TRBJ2-5, is SQTIHQWPATLVQPVGSPLSLECTVEGTSNPNLYWYRQAAGRGLQLLFYSVGIGQISSEVPQNLSASRPQDRQFILSSKKLLLSDSGFYLCAWGTTEETQYFGPGTRLLVL.

The gene calls are TRBV5-1 and TRBJ1-1, with 10 bases that match TRBD1. This CDR3 comprises 16 residues. CDR1 SGHRS and CDR2 YFSETQ come from the germline V gene. V trimming: 3 bases; J trimming: 0 bases; junction bases outside the gene matches: 5. The CDR3 DNA sequence: TGCGCCAGCAGCTGGGCCGGGACAGGGGTGAACACTGAAGCTTTCTTT. Its translation: CASSWAGTGVNTEAFF. Variable domain in full (rest from reference TRBV5-1 and TRBJ1-1): KAGVTQTPRYLIKTRGQQVTLSCSPISGHRSVSWYQQTPGQGLQFLFEYFSETQRNKGNFPGRFSGRQFSNSRSEMNVSTLELGDSALYLCASSWAGTGVNTEAFFGQGTRLTVV.

The chain has TRBV29-1 and TRBJ1-1; 7 bases agree with TRBD1. CDR1 is SQVTM and CDR2 is ANQGSEA in the germline V gene. The J segment lost 0 bases and the V segment lost 5 bases, leaving 3 bases of the junction unmatched. The CDR3 runs to 13 residues. CDR3 amino acids: CSVMTGLNTEAFF. The CDR3 DNA sequence: TGCAGCGTTATGACAGGGCTGAACACTGAAGCTTTCTTT.

This clone was seen a handful of times. This chain links TRBV2 with TRBJ2-4; 7 bases align to TRBD1. V lost 4 bases and J lost 6; bases outside the gene matches: 6. The CDR3 extends over 14 amino acids. From germline, CDR1 is SNHLY and CDR2 FYNNEI. The CDR3 DNA follows: TGTGCCAGCAGTGGACAGGGAATCCCAAACATTCAGTACTTC. Its translation: CASSGQGIPNIQYF.

The V call is TRBV2, the J call TRBJ1-6, with 7 bases that match TRBD1. The germline CDR1 and CDR2 sequences are SNHLY and FYNNEI. J gave up 7 bases and V 3 bases, and 9 bases lay outside the gene matches. The CDR3 is 16 amino acids. The CDR3 DNA is TGTGCCAGCAGTGAGCAAACAGGGGCCCCAAATTCACCCCTCCACTTT. It translates to CASSEQTGAPNSPLHF.

The chain recombines TRBV25-1 with TRBJ1-1; D gene uncertain. V lost 4 bases and J 0 bases, leaving 12 bases between the germline ends. The CDR3 spans 15 residues. Germline V gene sequence: CDR1 MGHDK, CDR2 SYGVNS. CDR3 in DNA: TGTGCCAGCAGTGCACACGTTTGGATGAACACTGAAGCTTTCTTT. Translating gives CASSAHVWMNTEAFF. Supplemented by reference TRBV25-1 and TRBJ1-1, the full variable domain reads EADIYQTPRYLVIGTGKKITLECSQTMGHDKMYWYQQDPGMELHLIHYSYGVNSTEKGDLSSESTVSRIRTEHFPLTLESARPSHTSQYLCASSAHVWMNTEAFFGQGTRLTVV.

Points on this clone: Other DNA sequences within the sample encode an identical CDR3. The J gene is TRBJ2-7, the V gene TRBV29-1; no firm D call. CDR3 length: 12 amino acids. The V end was cut by 2 bases, the J end by 2 bases, with 7 bases between. Germline loops: CDR1 SQVTM, CDR2 ANQGSEA. In DNA form, the CDR3 reads TGCAGCGTTGAAACGCCAGCCTACGAGCAGTACTTC. It translates to CSVETPAYEQYF.

This rearrangement joins TRBV7-9 to TRBJ2-3, with a weak D call TRBD2 (5 bases). V was cut by 1 base and J by 0 bases, with 14 bases left in between. Germline values: CDR1 SEHNR, CDR2 FQNEAQ (reference sequence). CDR3 size: 17 residues. This CDR3 reads CASSLGTGIISTDTQYF. In nucleotides, the CDR3 is TGTGCCAGCAGCTTAGGAACCGGGATTATTAGCACAGATACGCAGTATTTT.

This clone occurred a few times. The chain carries TRBV10-1 and TRBJ2-5, with D possibly TRBD2 on 6 matching bases. The ends were cut back, 1 base at V and 8 bases at J, with 14 bases in the middle. Germline V gene sequence: CDR1 WNHNN, CDR2 SYGVQD (reference sequence). The CDR3 is 14 residues long. The CDR3 DNA is TGCGCCAGCAGTGAGTTTTACGGGGGAGGAACCCAGTACTTC. Its translation is CASSEFYGGGTQYF.

This chain joins TRBV2 and TRBJ2-5, with D uncertain. The CDR3 sequence is 13 residues long. Germline V CDR1 and CDR2: SNHLY, FYNNEI. V lost 5 bases to trimming and J lost 2 bases, with 9 bases between them. As DNA, the CDR3 is TGTGCCAGCAGTACTCCCAGACAAGAGACCCAGTACTTC. Translating gives CASSTPRQETQYF.

This clone was found a few times. Other DNA sequences in the same sample also yield this CDR3. The rearrangement links TRBV30 to TRBJ1-6; a possible D gene is TRBD1 (5 bases). Between the trimmed V and J ends, which lost 1 base and 6 bases, there was a span of 7 bases. Germline-derived CDR1 and CDR2 are GTSNPN and SVGIG (reference sequence). The CDR3 is 13 residues long. CDR3 residues: CAWSGQGNSPLHF. CDR3 sequence (DNA): TGTGCCTGGAGTGGGCAGGGTAATTCACCCCTCCACTTT. Full variable domain (rest looked up from reference TRBV30 and TRBJ1-6): SQTIHQWPATLVQPVGSPLSLECTVEGTSNPNLYWYRQAAGRGLQLLFYSVGIGQISSEVPQNLSASRPQDRQFILSSKKLLLSDSGFYLCAWSGQGNSPLHFGNGTRLTVT.

This rearrangement joins TRBV29-1 to TRBJ1-2; D is possibly TRBD1 (5 bases). Germline V gene lookup returns CDR1 SQVTM and CDR2 ANQGSEA. V was pared by 6 bases and J by 3 bases, with 8 bases between. The CDR3 loop spans 11 amino acids. The CDR3, as DNA: TGCAGCGTGGGGACTTACTATGGCTACACCTTC. Translated: CSVGTYYGYTF.

This clone was recorded once. The V and J genes are TRBV27 and TRBJ2-7; the match to TRBD1 covers 10 bases. V lost 6 bases to trimming and J lost 1 base; unmatched junction nucleotides: 6. This CDR3 has 15 amino acids. CDR1 is MNHEY, CDR2 SMNVEV, per germline (reference sequence). CDR3 in DNA: TGTGCCAGCAGCGCGGGACAGGGGCCGTCCTACGAGCAGTACTTC. It codes for CASSAGQGPSYEQYF.

The J gene is TRBJ2-5, the V gene TRBV7-9; 9 nucleotides agree with TRBD1. J lost 0 bases, V lost 5 bases, and 4 bases had no gene match. CDR1 is SEHNR and CDR2 is FQNEAQ in the germline V gene (reference sequence). The CDR3 consists of 15 residues. This chain's CDR3 is CASSDRGWYQETQYF. CDR3 coding DNA: TGTGCCAGCAGCGACAGGGGGTGGTACCAAGAGACCCAGTACTTC.

This clone was picked up a small number of times. The chain combines TRBV30 with TRBJ2-2; 9 nucleotides match TRBD1. Germline assignment: CDR1 GTSNPN and CDR2 SVGIG (reference sequence). This CDR3 region has 15 residues. The junction had 3 bases not matched to a gene; V was cut back by 0 bases and J by 4 bases. The CDR3 loop reads CAWSVGQGLTGELFF. CDR3 DNA: TGTGCCTGGAGTGTGGGACAGGGTCTCACCGGGGAGCTGTTTTTT. Using reference TRBV30 and TRBJ2-2 for the parts outside the CDR3, the full variable domain is SQTIHQWPATLVQPVGSPLSLECTVEGTSNPNLYWYRQAAGRGLQLLFYSVGIGQISSEVPQNLSASRPQDRQFILSSKKLLLSDSGFYLCAWSVGQGLTGELFFGEGSRLTVL.

This clone was found a few times. The chain uses TRBV5-5 and TRBJ1-2; no clear D gene. The CDR3 sequence is 16 residues long. Trimming left V 0 bases short and J 13 bases short, with 25 bases between. Germline assignment: CDR1 SGHKS and CDR2 YYEKEE (reference sequence). The chain's CDR3 is CASSLDQLPPGELSTF. The CDR3 coding sequence is TGTGCCAGCAGCTTGGATCAGCTCCCCCCTGGAGAGCTAAGCACCTTC.

The gene calls are TRBV9 and TRBJ2-3, with D perhaps being TRBD1 or TRBD2 (5 bases each). Trimming left V 2 bases short and J 2 bases short, with 12 bases between. CDR1 and CDR2 from the germline V gene are SGDLS and YYNGEE. The CDR3 is 15 residues long. The CDR3 sequence: CASSVGTAVTDTQYF. CDR3 nucleotides: TGTGCCAGCAGCGTCGGGACGGCCGTCACAGATACGCAGTATTTT.

This chain links TRBV9 with TRBJ2-3; TRBD2 matches 8 bases. With V trimmed by 4 bases and J by 4 bases, 5 bases remained unmatched. The CDR3 has 14 residues. CDR1 SGDLS and CDR2 YYNGEE come from the germline V gene. Here the CDR3 DNA reads TGTGCCAGCAGCCCCCGGGAGGGGGCAGATACGCAGTATTTT. Translating it yields CASSPREGADTQYF.

The chain combines TRBV7-9 with TRBJ1-6; 8 positions agree with TRBD1. Germline V gene data show CDR1 as SEHNR and CDR2 as FQNEAQ (reference sequence). The V and J ends lost 2 bases and 7 bases, in that order; junction bases with no gene match: 4. The CDR3 covers 15 residues. CDR3 protein: CASSLSQGANSPLHF. The CDR3 DNA follows: TGTGCCAGCAGCTTATCCCAGGGGGCGAATTCACCCCTCCACTTT.

This chain uses TRBV7-2 with TRBJ2-3; the D gene could be TRBD1 or TRBD2 (6 bases each). Germline assignment: CDR1 SGHTA and CDR2 FQGNSA. The CDR3 is 14 residues long. V was shortened by 2 bases and J by 6 bases, with 12 bases between the two germline ends. CDR3 residues: CASSLSRGPDTQYF. The CDR3 region has the DNA TGTGCCAGCAGCTTAAGTCGGGGGCCCGATACGCAGTATTTT.

This chain connects TRBV4-2 to TRBJ1-2; 7 bases map to TRBD1. The CDR3 has 16 residues. Unmatched junction bases numbered 7, after V lost 0 bases and J lost 3 bases. CDR1 LGHNA and CDR2 YNFKEQ come from the germline V gene. This chain's CDR3 is CASSQETAGGYYGYTF. CDR3 DNA: TGTGCCAGCAGCCAAGAAACGGCAGGGGGTTACTATGGCTACACCTTC.

This clone was recorded a few times. CDR3 in DNA: TGTGCCAGCAGCTTGGCCCTCAGCTCCTACAATGAGCAGTTCTTC. Residues: CASSLALSSYNEQFF. The chain carries TRBV5-6 and TRBJ2-1; no definite D call. Trimming removed 0 bases from V and 0 bases from J, with 7 bases in between. CDR1 and CDR2 from the germline V gene are SGHDT and YYEEEE. The CDR3 consists of 15 residues.

J is TRBJ2-1 and V is TRBV19, with TRBD2 matching over 9 bases. V lost 2 bases to trimming and J lost 10 bases; unmatched junction nucleotides: 3. The CDR3 sequence is 13 residues long. Per the germline V gene, CDR1 is LNHDA and CDR2 is SQIVND (reference sequence). Here the CDR3 reads CASSILGTSEQFF. The CDR3 DNA sequence: TGTGCCAGTAGTATACTCGGGACTAGCGAGCAGTTCTTC.

The chain joins TRBV18 to TRBJ2-2; D gene ambiguous. Germline assignment: CDR1 KGHSH and CDR2 LQKENI. The V gene lost 3 bases and the J gene lost 9 bases, with 5 bases spanning the gap. The CDR3 is made up of 11 amino acids. CDR3 amino acids: CASSPDRELFF. In DNA, the CDR3 is TGTGCCAGCTCACCCGACCGGGAGCTGTTTTTT.

The V gene is TRBV7-9, the J gene TRBJ2-3; D remains ambiguous. The CDR3 has 14 residues. Germline V gives CDR1 SEHNR, CDR2 FQNEAQ (reference sequence). Trimming stripped 1 base from V and 2 bases from J, with 7 bases between. CDR3 sequence (DNA): TGTGCCAGCAGCTTAGATCGCACCACAGATACGCAGTATTTT. Amino acids: CASSLDRTTDTQYF.

The rearrangement links TRBV29-1 to TRBJ2-7, with a tentative D call TRBD1 (6 bases). The CDR3 is 14 residues long. Trimming took off 7 bases at V and 4 bases at J, with 20 bases between the two ends. Germline V gene data show CDR1 as SQVTM and CDR2 as ANQGSEA. The CDR3 bases are TGCAGCGCTAAGACAGGCAGATACACTTACGAGCAGTACTTC. Translating gives CSAKTGRYTYEQYF.

The rearrangement uses TRBV6-5 and TRBJ1-6, with TRBD1 identical over 7 bases. Per the germline V gene, CDR1 is MNHEY and CDR2 is SVGAGI. This CDR3 has 15 amino acids. The junction had 4 bases not matched to a gene; V was cut back by 2 bases and J by 6 bases. CDR3 sequence reads: CASSYSRGTNSPLHF. The CDR3, as DNA: TGTGCCAGCAGTTACAGCAGGGGGACTAATTCACCCCTCCACTTT.

Written as DNA, the CDR3 is TGCAGCGTCGAACAGGGGGCGCGTTCACCCCTCCACTTT. As protein: CSVEQGARSPLHF. The V and J genes are TRBV29-1 and TRBJ1-6; 9 positions match TRBD1. V lost 6 bases and J lost 9; bases outside the gene matches: 6. The CDR3 length is 13 residues. The germline V gene has CDR1 SQVTM and CDR2 ANQGSEA.

The chain has TRBV7-2 and TRBJ2-7, with D hard to call. The V gene lost 9 bases and the J gene lost 1 base, with 7 bases spanning the gap. This CDR3 is built from 11 residues. Germline CDR1 reads SGHTA; CDR2 reads FQGNSA. The CDR3 here is CASGQSYEQYF. CDR3 sequence (DNA): TGTGCCAGTGGGCAGTCCTACGAGCAGTACTTC.

Here the CDR3 reads CASSLRLAGGSTDTQYF. CDR3 bases: TGTGCCAGCAGCCTTCGACTAGCGGGGGGTAGCACAGATACGCAGTATTTT. The V and J genes are TRBV7-2 and TRBJ2-3, with 13 positions matching TRBD2. CDR1 is SGHTA and CDR2 is FQGNSA in the germline V gene. The ends lost 5 bases at V and 0 bases at J; junction bases unmatched: 5. The CDR3 is made up of 17 amino acids.

This clone was observed a handful of times. V and J are TRBV29-1 and TRBJ1-4; unclear D gene. The germline V gene encodes CDR1 SQVTM and CDR2 ANQGSEA. The CDR3 covers 14 residues. V was shortened by 7 bases and J by 6 bases, with 18 bases between the two germline ends. In nucleotides, the CDR3 is TGCAGCGCAAGACCGGGAGCCGAGGATGAAAAACTGTTTTTT. Amino acids: CSARPGAEDEKLFF.